This T cell receptor (beta chain) was captured by sequencing in a study of early T cells in non-severe SARS-CoV-2 infection. Study overall: The sequenced material was bulk RNA from unsorted whole blood, and its chains were unpaired.

As for this clonotype: The antigen remains undetermined.

Unique molecular identifier tags were affixed to discrete cDNA molecules. A single record per CDR3 protein comes from TCRdb applying MiXCR to the 5' RACE reads. The sample lists 70,000 to 75,000 distinct CDR3 sequences; around 12% were seen once. Regarding the study as a whole: Database matching using VDJdb favored anti-spike CD8 responses, with private and CD4 specificities left missing.

The sequenced sample consisted of whole blood. The receptor was isolated from an adult who was a healthcare worker with PCR-confirmed SARS-CoV-2 infection or an uninfected control (not recorded which).

CDR3 in DNA: TGCGCCAGCAGCTTAGGGGGAGGTACCTCCTACGAGCAGTACTTC. Its protein is CASSLGGGTSYEQYF. The V and J genes are TRBV5-1 and TRBJ2-7, with D perhaps TRBD1 or TRBD2 (6 bases each). This CDR3 has 15 residues. Germline CDR1 is SGHRS and CDR2 is YFSETQ. Trimming took 2 bases from V and 0 from J, leaving 12 bases between them.